The rows below give T cell receptor beta chains drawn from one sample of a study of OX40 agonist ivuxolimab in advanced cancers. Some clones are missing from TCRdb's copy, which holds only in-frame ones; the method was immunoSEQ multiplex PCR. The table has more than 75,000 clones, about 86% seen once. The sequencing used CD4+ or CD8+ T cells sorted from blood, collected in a trial of the OX40 agonist ivuxolimab. These receptors came from an adult with an advanced solid tumor such as melanoma, head and neck, liver or kidney cancer. CDR3s include the opening cysteine and the closing phenylalanine or tryptophan. D genes are given only for firm matches. Clone size is given for some rows only: seen once, a few or many times, or a class if the clone is expanded.

abundance,v_gene,j_gene,d_gene,CDR3aa,CDR3nt
-,TRBV4-1,TRBJ2-5,-,CASSQTRGWETQYF,TGCGCCAGCAGCCAAACAAGGGGGTGGGAGACCCAGTACTTC
-,TRBV30,TRBJ1-5,-,CAWSQTAATTYSNQPQHF,TGTGCCTGGAGCCAAACGGCGGCGACGACCTATAGCAATCAGCCCCAGCATTTT
-,TRBV7-3,TRBJ2-1,TRBD2,CASSASGTMRGNEQFF,TGTGCCAGCAGCGCTAGCGGTACAATGAGAGGAAATGAGCAGTTCTTC
-,TRBV6-5,TRBJ1-1,-,CASSRDNRLLEAFF,TGTGCCAGCAGTAGGGACAACCGACTCTTGGAAGCTTTCTTT
-,TRBV18,TRBJ2-5,-,CASSKDSPGQETQYF,TGTGCCAGCTCGAAAGACAGCCCTGGGCAAGAGACCCAGTACTTC
-,TRBV15,TRBJ2-1,TRBD2,CATSRVPAGAEDEQFF,TGTGCCACCAGCAGAGTGCCAGCGGGAGCGGAAGATGAGCAGTTCTTC
-,TRBV21-1,TRBJ2-2,-,CASSARDNTGELFF,TGTGCCAGCAGCGCGCGGGATAACACCGGGGAGCTGTTTTTT
-,TRBV2,TRBJ1-1,-,CASKLEGRTEAFF,TGTGCCAGCAAATTAGAGGGACGGACTGAAGCTTTCTTT
-,TRBV19,TRBJ2-5,-,CASSLGLFQETQYF,TGTGCCAGTAGCTTAGGACTATTCCAAGAGACCCAGTACTTC
-,TRBV6-1,TRBJ2-2,-,CASLARTGELFF,TGTGCCAGCCTCGCTCGAACCGGGGAGCTGTTTTTT
-,TRBV7-9,TRBJ1-2,-,CASSLDEEVGGYTF,TGTGCCAGCAGCTTAGACGAGGAAGTTGGTGGCTACACCTTC
-,TRBV5-4,TRBJ1-4,-,CASSLRDSIELFF,TGTGCCAGCAGCCTACGTGACTCAATAGAACTGTTTTTT
-,TRBV21-1,TRBJ1-2,-,CASSKAGRSYPYSNYGYTF,TGTGCCAGCAGCAAAGCCGGGCGGAGCTACCCCTACTCTAACTATGGCTACACCTTC
once,TRBV28,TRBJ1-2,-,CASSPTQEVGGGYTF,TGTGCCAGCAGTCCTACCCAGGAGGTAGGGGGTGGCTACACCTTC
-,TRBV29-1,TRBJ2-7,TRBD1,CSVLRVDRTGGGEQYF,TGCAGCGTTCTCCGCGTAGATAGAACAGGGGGCGGCGAGCAGTACTTC
-,TRBV28,TRBJ2-4,-,CASSSPGAGLINIQYF,TGTGCCAGCAGTTCCCCCGGTGCAGGGCTGATAAACATTCAGTACTTC
-,TRBV7-9,TRBJ1-1,-,CASSPTNTEAFF,TGTGCCAGCAGTCCGACGAACACTGAAGCTTTCTTT
-,TRBV10-1,TRBJ2-2,-,CASSRDSSNTGELFF,TGCGCCAGCAGTAGAGACAGCTCGAACACCGGGGAGCTGTTTTTT
-,TRBV11-2,TRBJ2-5,TRBD1,CASSLEEGTGGAPNF,TGTGCCAGCAGCTTAGAGGAGGGGACAGGGGGCGCACCGAACTTC
-,TRBV28,TRBJ2-7,-,CASSRTGALKNEQYF,TGTGCCAGCAGTAGAACGGGAGCGCTTAAAAACGAGCAGTACTTC
-,TRBV25-1,TRBJ2-5,-,CASSEGGHGLQETQYF,TGTGCCAGCAGTGAAGGGGGACACGGCCTCCAAGAGACCCAGTACTTC
-,TRBV7-8,TRBJ1-1,-,CASKNDKGAFF,TGTGCCAGCAAGAATGATAAGGGGGCTTTCTTT
-,TRBV5-1,TRBJ2-1,-,CASSLQGYNEQFF,TGCGCCAGCAGCTTACAGGGTTACAATGAGCAGTTCTTC
-,TRBV18,TRBJ2-2,TRBD2,CASSLRLAGEAGELFF,TGTGCCAGCTCACTGCGACTAGCGGGAGAGGCGGGGGAGCTGTTTTTT
-,TRBV14,TRBJ2-1,-,CASIGALRERRGEQFF,TGTGCCAGCATTGGGGCGCTTCGTGAACGGAGGGGTGAGCAGTTCTTC
-,TRBV12-5,TRBJ2-1,-,CASARGRGSYNEQFF,TGTGCTAGTGCCCGCGGCCGGGGAAGTTACAATGAGCAGTTCTTC
once,TRBV9,TRBJ2-1,-,CASSVTQVSYNEQFF,TGTGCCAGCAGCGTGACCCAGGTATCCTACAATGAGCAGTTCTTC
-,TRBV5-1,TRBJ1-6,-,CASSLAGGVPSPLHF,TGCGCCAGCAGCTTGGCCGGGGGGGTCCCTTCACCCCTCCACTTT
-,TRBV7-6,TRBJ1-4,-,CASSVQQGPRSEKLFF,TGTGCCAGCAGCGTTCAACAGGGCCCGCGCAGTGAAAAACTGTTTTTT
-,TRBV10-1,TRBJ1-6,TRBD1,CASSDRTGGNSPLHF,TGCGCCAGCAGTGACAGGACAGGGGGCAATTCACCCCTCCACTTT
-,TRBV2,TRBJ1-5,-,CASSTGPARVDQPQHF,TGTGCCAGCAGCACAGGCCCGGCCAGGGTAGATCAGCCCCAGCATTTT
once,TRBV2,TRBJ2-3,TRBD2,CASSLGTSGTNTQYF,TGTGCCAGCAGTTTAGGGACTAGCGGGACGAATACGCAGTATTTT
-,TRBV15,TRBJ2-7,-,CATSREGHYYEQYF,TGTGCCACCAGCAGAGAGGGACACTACTACGAGCAGTACTTC
-,TRBV6-1,TRBJ1-2,-,CASNQGEGPYGYTF,TGTGCCAGCAACCAAGGAGAGGGTCCCTATGGCTACACCTTC
-,TRBV29-1,TRBJ2-7,-,CSVELPEGYEQYF,TGCAGCGTTGAGCTGCCCGAGGGCTACGAGCAGTACTTC
-,TRBV11-2,TRBJ1-5,TRBD1,CASSSGTGKQPQHF,TGTGCCAGCAGCTCCGGGACAGGGAAACAGCCCCAGCATTTT
-,TRBV4-1,TRBJ2-7,-,CASSQHLTARMGGPGAKYEQYF,TGCGCCAGCAGCCAACACCTAACGGCCCGGATGGGGGGTCCGGGGGCGAAGTACGAGCAGTACTTC
-,TRBV28,TRBJ1-5,-,CASRGISLLHQPQHF,TGTGCCAGCAGAGGGATTTCCCTTCTTCATCAGCCCCAGCATTTT
-,TRBV7-9,TRBJ2-1,-,CASSLRDPARNEQFF,TGTGCCAGCAGCCTCCGGGATCCTGCGAGAAATGAGCAGTTCTTC
-,TRBV2,TRBJ1-2,-,CASSDGLLYGYTF,TGTGCCAGCAGTGACGGACTCCTCTATGGCTACACCTTC
-,TRBV30,TRBJ1-3,-,CAWTPAVSGNTIYF,TGTGCCTGGACCCCGGCGGTTTCTGGAAACACCATATATTTT
-,TRBV2,TRBJ2-5,-,CASSDGGEETQYF,TGTGCCAGCAGTGACGGCGGGGAAGAGACCCAGTACTTC
-,TRBV20-1,TRBJ2-4,TRBD1,CSAVQGIQYF,TGCAGTGCTGTACAGGGGATTCAGTACTTC
-,TRBV19,TRBJ2-3,-,CASSPTARDTQYF,TGTGCCAGTAGCCCCACGGCGCGAGATACGCAGTATTTT
few,TRBV27,TRBJ1-1,-,CASSLQRAFEAFF,TGTGCCAGCAGTTTACAGAGGGCGTTTGAAGCTTTCTTT
-,TRBV28,TRBJ2-3,TRBD2,CASGSGSSNTQYF,TGTGCCAGCGGGAGCGGGAGTAGCAATACGCAGTATTTT
once,TRBV5-4,TRBJ1-6,TRBD1,CASSLGGGQGADSPLHF,TGTGCCAGCAGCTTAGGCGGGGGACAGGGGGCGGATTCACCCCTCCACTTT
few,TRBV29-1,TRBJ2-3,-,CSVEDRGDTQYF,TGCAGCGTTGAAGATCGAGGGGATACGCAGTATTTT
-,TRBV5-6,TRBJ1-5,-,CASSLSTAYSNQPQHF,TGTGCCAGCAGCTTATCGACAGCTTATAGCAATCAGCCCCAGCATTTT
many,TRBV5-6,TRBJ2-7,TRBD2,CASSSTRTRYEQYF,TGTGCCAGCAGCTCCACCCGGACTAGATATGAGCAGTACTTC
-,TRBV7-9,TRBJ1-1,TRBD1,CASTATGGNTEAFF,TGTGCCAGCACCGCGACAGGGGGAAACACTGAAGCTTTCTTT
once,TRBV28,TRBJ1-3,TRBD1,CASSLLGQGNTIYF,TGTGCCAGCAGTTTATTGGGACAGGGAAACACCATATATTTT